This TCR beta chain was identified during a study of cytomegalovirus exposure and HLA in healthy donors. Study conclusions and caveats: Earlier findings revealed that most TCR beta V segments proved productive either about 90% or about 30% of the time.

This CDR3 has 14 amino acids. The V end was cut by 3 bases, the J end by 4 bases, with 9 bases between. The germline V gene has CDR1 MDHEN and CDR2 SYDVKM. The primer mix had 60 Vbeta and 13 Jbeta primers. Some clones are missing from TCRdb's copy, which holds only in-frame ones; the method was immunoSEQ multiplex PCR. The sample lists about 100,000 clones, approximately 72% occurring once. With respect to this clone: Its cognate antigen is unknown.

Source material: PBMCs. The chain joins TRBV28 to TRBJ1-4; D is unresolved. This TCR was recovered from a woman in her 70s in good health and CMV-seropositive. CDR3 sequence reads: CASSFNVLNEKLFF. In DNA form, the CDR3 reads TGTGCCAGCAGTTTTAATGTACTTAATGAAAAACTGTTTTTT.